The rows below give T cell receptor beta chains drawn from one sample of a study of T cells in Graves' hyperthyroidism and ophthalmopathy. TCRdb re-called the multiplex PCR reads through MiXCR, storing one row per CDR3 protein. The table includes about 680,000 distinct CDR3 sequences, roughly 32% detected once. The sequenced material came from blood. The receptors stem from a woman aged 40-49 years with Graves' hyperthyroidism. Both conserved end residues are part of each CDR3. A D gene is named only where the DNA matches it firmly. Size values are once, few and many counts, or a class for expanded clones, and some rows have none.

NA,TRBJ2-2,TRBV7-2,many,CASSLFPVSSTGELFF,TGTGCCAGCAGCTTATTCCCCGTATCGAGTACCGGGGAGCTGTTTTTT
NA,TRBJ2-2,TRBV7-8,many,CASSLQETGELFF,TGTGCCAGCAGCTTACAGGAGACCGGGGAGCTGTTTTTT
NA,TRBJ2-5,TRBV7-7,many,CASSLRVGGAKETQYF,TGTGCTAGCAGCTTAAGAGTTGGGGGGGCCAAAGAGACCCAGTACTTC
TRBD1,TRBJ2-7,TRBV7-3,NA,CASSSGQGAIYEQYF,TGTGCCAGCAGCTCCGGACAGGGGGCGATCTACGAGCAGTACTTC
NA,TRBJ1-1,TRBV14,NA,CASSLTAPNTEAFF,TGTGCCAGCAGCCTGACCGCCCCAAACACTGAAGCTTTCTTT
NA,TRBJ2-5,TRBV7-9,many,CASRTVREAQYF,TGTGCCAGCAGAACAGTACGAGAGGCCCAGTACTTC
NA,TRBJ1-1,TRBV18,NA,CASSPSQNTEAFF,TGTGCCAGCAGTCCAAGCCAAAACACTGAAGCTTTCTTT
NA,TRBJ2-7,TRBV5-6,few,CASSLVQDREYEQYF,TGTGCCAGCAGCTTGGTCCAGGACAGAGAGTACGAGCAGTACTTC
NA,TRBJ1-5,TRBV6-5,NA,CATMTGYSNQPQHF,TGTGCCACTATGACAGGATATAGCAATCAGCCCCAGCATTTT
TRBD2,TRBJ2-5,TRBV7-7,NA,CASSPRTSGGLQETQYF,TGTGCTAGCAGCCCCAGGACTAGCGGGGGGCTTCAAGAGACCCAGTACTTC
NA,TRBJ2-7,TRBV7-2,few,CASSLVETYGGEQYF,TGTGCCAGCAGCTTAGTGGAGACATATGGCGGCGAGCAGTACTTC
NA,TRBJ1-2,TRBV5-1,NA,CASSPRGTINYGYTF,TGCGCCAGCAGCCCTCGGGGGACTATAAACTATGGCTACACCTTC
TRBD1,TRBJ1-5,TRBV15,many,CATSRDPGQVLAQHF,TGTGCCACCAGCAGAGATCCCGGACAGGTCTTGGCCCAGCATTTT
NA,TRBJ1-4,TRBV7-2,many,CASSETSTNEKLFF,TGTGCCAGCAGCGAGACTTCGACTAATGAAAAACTGTTTTTT
NA,TRBJ2-5,TRBV4-3,many,CASSQAGGWLYF,TGCGCCAGCAGCCAAGCCGGCGGGTGGCTGTACTTC
NA,TRBJ1-3,TRBV11-1,NA,CASNLLEDSSGNTIYF,TGTGCCAGCAACTTATTAGAGGACTCGTCGGGAAACACCATATATTTT
TRBD1,TRBJ1-6,TRBV18,NA,CASSSADTGGTSPLHF,TGTGCCAGCTCATCAGCGGATACAGGGGGAACATCACCCCTCCACTTT
NA,TRBJ1-1,TRBV6-5,few,CASSYRGWNTEAFF,TGTGCCAGCAGTTATAGGGGCTGGAACACTGAAGCTTTCTTT
NA,TRBJ2-5,TRBV12-3/TRBV12-4,NA,CASSFLRGAETQYF,TGTGCCAGCAGTTTTTTGAGGGGGGCAGAGACCCAGTACTTC
TRBD1,TRBJ1-2,TRBV20-1,few,CSALHRGLRITNYGYTF,TGCAGTGCGCTACACAGGGGGCTAAGGATTACTAACTATGGCTACACCTTC
NA,TRBJ2-7,TRBV6-5,few,CASSYSGAQYF,TGTGCCAGCAGTTACTCGGGAGCGCAGTACTTC
NA,TRBJ1-1,TRBV19,many,CASSIVGGNTEAFF,TGTGCCAGTAGTATAGTAGGCGGGAACACTGAAGCTTTCTTT
NA,TRBJ1-6,TRBV7-2,many,CASRGMAANNSPLHF,TGTGCCAGCAGGGGTATGGCGGCCAATAATTCACCCCTCCACTTT
NA,TRBJ1-5,TRBV5-1,NA,CASRTDSNQPQHF,TGCGCCAGCCGGACGGATAGCAATCAGCCCCAGCATTTT